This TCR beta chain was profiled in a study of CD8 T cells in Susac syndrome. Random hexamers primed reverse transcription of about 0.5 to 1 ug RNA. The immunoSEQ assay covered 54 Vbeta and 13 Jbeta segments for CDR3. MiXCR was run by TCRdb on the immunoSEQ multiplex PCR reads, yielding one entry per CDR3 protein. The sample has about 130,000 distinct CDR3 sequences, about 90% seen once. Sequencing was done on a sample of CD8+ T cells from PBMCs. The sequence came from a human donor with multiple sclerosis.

Here the CDR3 DNA reads TGTGCCTGGAATGACCTCTACGAGCAGTACTTC. It yields the protein CAWNDLYEQYF. This chain connects TRBV30 to TRBJ2-7, with no clear D. Germline CDR1 GTSNPN, CDR2 SVGIG (reference sequence). This CDR3 contains 11 residues. Trimming stripped 4 bases from V and 3 bases from J, with 7 bases between.